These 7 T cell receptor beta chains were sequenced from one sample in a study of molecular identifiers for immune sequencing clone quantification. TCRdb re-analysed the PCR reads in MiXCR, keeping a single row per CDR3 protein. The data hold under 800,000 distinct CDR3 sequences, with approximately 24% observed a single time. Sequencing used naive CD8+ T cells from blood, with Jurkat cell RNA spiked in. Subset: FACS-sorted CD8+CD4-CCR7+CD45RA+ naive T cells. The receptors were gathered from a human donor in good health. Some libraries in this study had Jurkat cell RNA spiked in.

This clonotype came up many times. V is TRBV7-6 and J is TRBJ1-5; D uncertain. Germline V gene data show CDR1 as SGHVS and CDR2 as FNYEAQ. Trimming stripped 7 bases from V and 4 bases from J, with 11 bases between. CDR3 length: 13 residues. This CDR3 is CASKPRGNQPQHF. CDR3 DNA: TGTGCCAGCAAACCCCGCGGGAATCAGCCCCAGCATTTT. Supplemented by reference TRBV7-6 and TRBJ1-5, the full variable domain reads GAGVSQSPRYKVTKRGQDVALRCDPISGHVSLYWYRQALGQGPEFLTYFNYEAQQDKSGLPNDRFSAERPEGSISTLTIQRTEQRDSAMYRCASKPRGNQPQHFGDGTRLSIL.

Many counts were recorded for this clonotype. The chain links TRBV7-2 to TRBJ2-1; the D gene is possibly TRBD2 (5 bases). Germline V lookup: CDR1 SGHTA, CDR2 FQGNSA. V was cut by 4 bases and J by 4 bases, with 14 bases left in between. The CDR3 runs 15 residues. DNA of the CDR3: TGTGCCAGCAGCTCCGGTCCTGCGGGTTACAATGAGCAGTTCTTC. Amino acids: CASSSGPAGYNEQFF.

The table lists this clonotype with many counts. The chain's CDR3 is CSATWNIQYF. Here the CDR3 DNA reads TGCAGTGCTACGTGGAACATTCAGTACTTC. This chain links TRBV20-1 with TRBJ2-4; D not certain. Looked up from germline, CDR1 is DFQATT and CDR2 is SNEGSKA (reference sequence). CDR3 size: 10 residues. Between the trimmed V and J ends, which lost 4 bases and 7 bases, there was a span of 5 bases.

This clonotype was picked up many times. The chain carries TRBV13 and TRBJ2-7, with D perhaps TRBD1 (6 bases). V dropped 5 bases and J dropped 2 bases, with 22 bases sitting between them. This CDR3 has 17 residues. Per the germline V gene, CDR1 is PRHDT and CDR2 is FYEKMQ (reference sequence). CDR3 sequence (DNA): TGTGCCAGCAGCCCACCAACAGGGTTAGAGAATGCCTACGAGCAGTACTTC. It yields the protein CASSPPTGLENAYEQYF.

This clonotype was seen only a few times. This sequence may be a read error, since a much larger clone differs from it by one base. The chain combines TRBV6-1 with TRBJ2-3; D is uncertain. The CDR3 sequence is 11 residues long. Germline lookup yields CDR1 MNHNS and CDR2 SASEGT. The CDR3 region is CASSEVDAQYF. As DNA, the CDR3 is TGTGCCAGCAGTGAGGTAGATGCGCAGTATTTT.

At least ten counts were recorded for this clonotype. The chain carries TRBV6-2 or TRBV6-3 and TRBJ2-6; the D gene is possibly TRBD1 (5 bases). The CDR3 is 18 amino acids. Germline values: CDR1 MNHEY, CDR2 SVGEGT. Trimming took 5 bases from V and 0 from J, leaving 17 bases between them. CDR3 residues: CASSTQGVRGSGANVLTF. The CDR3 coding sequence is TGTGCCAGCAGTACCCAGGGTGTTAGGGGCTCTGGGGCCAACGTCCTGACTTTC.

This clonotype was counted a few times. In DNA, the CDR3 is TGCACCAGCAGCCAAGATAGGGGGGGTCGGCCTCCCGACTCAAGAGAGACCCAGTACTTC. It translates to CTSSQDRGGRPPDSRETQYF. The chain carries TRBV1 and TRBJ2-5; TRBD2 is the table's D call and was not checked against the DNA. TRBV1 is classified as a pseudogene. The CDR3 is made up of 20 amino acids.